These 22 T cell receptor beta chains were sequenced from one sample in a study of shared clonotypes between healthy human individuals. TCRdb's table, derived via immunoSEQ multiplex PCR, lists solely in-frame clones and lacks some. The profile shows about 1 million clones, about 75% of them singletons. Source material: memory CD4+ T cells sorted from blood. Indicated subset: CD45RA-negative fraction. The receptors stem from a man in his late teens or twenties in good health.

V and J are TRBV11-2 and TRBJ2-7, with D tentatively TRBD1 (5 bases). Trimming took off 5 bases at V and 3 bases at J, with 8 bases between the two ends. Germline-derived CDR1 and CDR2 are SGHAT and FQNNGV. CDR3 length: 12 amino acids. CDR3: CASSVGVYEQYF. The CDR3 DNA reads as TGTGCCAGCAGCGTAGGGGTCTACGAGCAGTACTTC.

The sample holds a few counts of this clone. The rearrangement links TRBV7-2 to TRBJ1-1, with TRBD1 matching over 7 bases. From germline, CDR1 is SGHTA and CDR2 FQGNSA. With V trimmed by 7 bases and J by 5 bases, 13 bases remained unmatched. CDR3 size: 15 residues. In nucleotides, the CDR3 is TGTGCCAGCATCCTCCTTACAGGGGTGGGAACTGAAGCTTTCTTT. Its protein product is CASILLTGVGTEAFF.

This sequence joins TRBV5-4 and TRBJ2-5; possibly TRBD1 for D (6 bases). The length of the CDR3 is 15 residues. The ends were cut back, 0 bases at V and 3 bases at J, with 12 bases in the middle. Per germline, CDR1 SGHNT and CDR2 YYREEE (reference sequence). The CDR3 region is CASSLGGLREETQYF. The CDR3 nucleotides are TGTGCCAGCAGCTTGGGGGGGCTAAGGGAAGAGACCCAGTACTTC.

The chain is built from TRBV6-1 and TRBJ2-4; D remains unclear. Germline values: CDR1 MNHNS, CDR2 SASEGT. This CDR3 contains 14 residues. V was cut by 6 bases and J by 8 bases, with 17 bases left in between. The CDR3 loop is CASRDPGLGYIQYF. Here the CDR3 DNA reads TGTGCCAGCAGGGACCCTGGCCTAGGGTACATTCAGTACTTC.

The J gene is TRBJ2-2, the V gene TRBV10-2; TRBD2 matches at 8 bases. The CDR3 is 16 residues long. Trimming at V came to 4 bases and at J to 3 bases, leaving 7 bases not matched to a gene. From germline, CDR1 is WSHSY and CDR2 SAAADI. The CDR3 region has the DNA TGCGCCAGCAGTGTTATCGCGGGACTAGACACCGGGGAGCTGTTTTTT. This translates into CASSVIAGLDTGELFF.

The V and J genes are TRBV5-1 and TRBJ2-2; D may be TRBD1 or TRBD2 (5 bases each). Germline V CDR1 and CDR2: SGHRS, YFSETQ. This CDR3 is built from 15 residues. Deletions cut 0 bases from V and 7 bases from J, with 13 bases between. The CDR3 sequence is CASSLETVGSGELFF. In DNA form, the CDR3 reads TGCGCCAGCAGCTTGGAGACAGTGGGGAGCGGGGAGCTGTTTTTT.

The chain has TRBV21-1 and TRBJ2-6; TRBD1 was called by the table and not checked on the DNA. TRBV21-1 corresponds to a pseudogene. The CDR3 length is 18 residues. The CDR3 here is CASSSPWTGTSGANVLTF. DNA of the CDR3: TGTGCCAGCAGCTCTCCCTGGACAGGGACGTCTGGGGCCAACGTCCTGACTTTC.

The V call is TRBV5-6, the J call TRBJ1-2, with D tentatively TRBD1 (5 bases). The V and J ends lost 6 bases and 7 bases respectively, with 16 bases between them. There are 13 residues in the CDR3. Germline lookup yields CDR1 SGHDT and CDR2 YYEEEE. CDR3 loop: CASNFDRGAGYTF. CDR3 DNA: TGTGCCAGCAATTTCGACAGAGGGGCTGGCTACACCTTC.

The rearrangement joins TRBV14 to TRBJ2-2; TRBD1 matches at 7 bases. Trimming cost V 4 bases and J 4 bases; bases outside gene matches: 9. Germline CDR1 SGHDN, CDR2 FVKESK. The CDR3 is made up of 16 amino acids. The CDR3, as DNA: TGTGCCAGCAGCCGCCTGACAGGGTTGACCACCGGGGAGCTGTTTTTT. Translating it yields CASSRLTGLTTGELFF. The full variable domain, rest sourced from reference TRBV14 and TRBJ2-2, is EAGVTQFPSHSVIEKGQTVTLRCDPISGHDNLYWYRRVMGKEIKFLLHFVKESKQDESGMPNNRFLAERTGGTYSTLKVQPAELEDSGVYFCASSRLTGLTTGELFFGEGSRLTVL.

This chain joins TRBV28 and TRBJ2-6, with D unclear. The CDR3 runs 15 residues. Germline CDR1 is MDHEN and CDR2 is SYDVKM. V dropped 3 bases and J dropped 1 base, with 7 bases sitting between them. The CDR3 sequence: CASSFPQSGANVLTF. CDR3 bases: TGTGCCAGCAGTTTCCCCCAATCTGGGGCCAACGTCCTGACTTTC.

The V and J genes are TRBV6-1 and TRBJ2-3, with 8 bases lining up with TRBD2. The CDR3 spans 13 residues. V lost 4 bases, J lost 3 bases, and 0 bases stayed unmatched. CDR1 and CDR2 (germline): MNHNS, SASEGT. This CDR3 is CASSVAGTDTQYF. CDR3 DNA: TGTGCCAGCAGTGTAGCGGGGACAGATACGCAGTATTTT.

The V gene is TRBV19, the J gene TRBJ1-1, with D perhaps matching TRBD1 (6 bases). V lost 5 bases and J lost 9, with 13 bases in between. The CDR3 has 12 amino acids. CDR1 is LNHDA, CDR2 SQIVND, per germline (reference sequence). CDR3 sequence reads: CASSPGQRKAFF. CDR3 sequence (DNA): TGTGCCAGTAGTCCGGGACAAAGGAAAGCTTTCTTT.

A note on this clone: In the same sample, other DNA sequences code for this CDR3. The rearrangement joins TRBV7-9 to TRBJ2-7, with D maybe TRBD2 (6 bases). This CDR3 comprises 14 residues. Germline loops: CDR1 SEHNR, CDR2 FQNEAQ (reference sequence). Trimming stripped 9 bases from V and 0 bases from J, with 15 bases between. The CDR3 DNA is TGTGCCAGTTCCGGGACTTCCTCCTCCTACGAGCAGTACTTC. Translated, it gives CASSGTSSSYEQYF.

This rearrangement joins TRBV29-1 to TRBJ2-7, with D uncertain. The CDR3 contains 13 residues. The V and J ends lost 5 bases and 4 bases respectively, with 15 bases between them. CDR1 and CDR2 (germline): SQVTM, ANQGSEA. As DNA, the CDR3 is TGCAGCGTTATACTGCGGTTAACTTACGAGCAGTACTTC. Its translation is CSVILRLTYEQYF.

The gene calls are TRBV11-2 and TRBJ2-3, with 7 positions matching TRBD2. Trimming at V came to 3 bases and at J to 0 bases, leaving 6 bases not matched to a gene. Germline V gives CDR1 SGHAT, CDR2 FQNNGV. The CDR3 consists of 16 residues. CDR3 nucleotides: TGTGCCAGCAGCTTGACGGCGGGGGTTAGCACAGATACGCAGTATTTT. The encoded protein is CASSLTAGVSTDTQYF.

V and J are TRBV28 and TRBJ2-2; 9 bases line up with TRBD1. V gave up 5 bases and J gave up 6 bases; unmatched junction bases: 7. Germline assignment: CDR1 MDHEN and CDR2 SYDVKM. The CDR3 runs 15 residues. The CDR3 DNA follows: TGTGCCAGCAGTGTCCTGGACAGGGGTCCCGGGGAGCTGTTTTTT. Its translation: CASSVLDRGPGELFF.

There are a few counts of this clone. The chain links TRBV7-9 to TRBJ2-7; possible D gene TRBD1, 6 bases. Trimming took 0 bases from V and 2 from J, leaving 11 bases between them. CDR3 size: 15 residues. The germline V gene encodes CDR1 SEHNR and CDR2 FQNEAQ (reference sequence). CDR3 in DNA: TGTGCCAGCAGCTTAGCCGGGACACTTACCTACGAGCAGTACTTC. Its protein is CASSLAGTLTYEQYF.

This clone was observed many times. The gene calls are TRBV5-4 and TRBJ1-5; no firm D call. The V gene lost 3 bases and the J gene lost 4 bases, with 11 bases spanning the gap. CDR1 and CDR2 (germline): SGHNT, YYREEE (reference sequence). The CDR3 runs 14 residues. The chain's CDR3 is CASSSFGMNQPQHF. The CDR3 nucleotides are TGTGCCAGCAGCTCTTTTGGGATGAATCAGCCCCAGCATTTT.

The chain uses TRBV11-2 and TRBJ1-5, with TRBD1 as a possible D gene (6 bases). This CDR3 comprises 15 residues. Deletions cut 5 bases from V and 3 bases from J, with 14 bases between. The germline CDR1 and CDR2 sequences are SGHAT and FQNNGV. As DNA, the CDR3 is TGTGCCAGCAGCCCAGAGTGGGGGCCCAATCAGCCCCAGCATTTT. Its translation: CASSPEWGPNQPQHF. Full variable domain (remainder filled in from reference TRBV11-2 and TRBJ1-5): EAGVAQSPRYKIIEKRQSVAFWCNPISGHATLYWYQQILGQGPKLLIQFQNNGVVDDSQLPKDRFSAERLKGVDSTLKIQPAKLEDSAVYLCASSPEWGPNQPQHFGDGTRLSIL.

This sequence joins TRBV6-6 and TRBJ1-5; tentative D call: TRBD1 (5 bases). Germline CDR1 reads MNHNY; CDR2 reads SVGAGI (reference sequence). The CDR3 loop spans 16 amino acids. V lost 0 bases and J lost 5, with 14 bases in between. The CDR3 loop reads CASSYSGGVGDQPQHF. CDR3 nucleotide sequence: TGTGCCAGCAGTTACTCGGGGGGAGTGGGTGATCAGCCCCAGCATTTT.

The chain uses TRBV6-5 and TRBJ1-6, with D perhaps matching TRBD1 (5 bases). The CDR3 sequence is 15 residues long. V lost 2 bases and J lost 5, with 10 bases in between. In germline, CDR1 is MNHEY, CDR2 SVGAGI. CDR3 DNA sequence: TGTGCCAGCAGTTACACAGGCCTCAATAATTCACCCCTCCACTTT. Protein: CASSYTGLNNSPLHF.

The gene calls are TRBV18 and TRBJ1-1; no reliable D call. V shed 2 bases and J shed 3 bases, with 7 bases lying between them. The CDR3 runs to 13 residues. Germline V gene data show CDR1 as KGHSH and CDR2 as LQKENI. The CDR3 DNA follows: TGTGCCAGCTCACCAAGGGAGGACACTGAAGCTTTCTTT. The encoded protein is CASSPREDTEAFF.